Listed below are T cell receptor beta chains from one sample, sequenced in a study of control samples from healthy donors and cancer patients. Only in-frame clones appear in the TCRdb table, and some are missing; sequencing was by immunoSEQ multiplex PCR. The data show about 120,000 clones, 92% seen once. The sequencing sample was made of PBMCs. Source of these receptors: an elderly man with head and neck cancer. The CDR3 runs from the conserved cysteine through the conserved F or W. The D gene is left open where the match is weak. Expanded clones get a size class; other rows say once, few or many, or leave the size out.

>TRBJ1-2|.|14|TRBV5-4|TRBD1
CASSLIQGAGGYTF
TGTGCCAGCAGCTTAATTCAGGGGGCGGGAGGCTACACCTTC
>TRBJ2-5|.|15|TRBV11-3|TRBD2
CASSLGTSGVETQYF
TGTGCCAGCAGCCTCGGGACTAGCGGGGTGGAGACCCAGTACTTC
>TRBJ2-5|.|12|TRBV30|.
CAWSPNRETQYF
TGTGCCTGGAGCCCAAACCGGGAGACCCAGTACTTC
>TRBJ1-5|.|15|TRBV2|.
CASSRGTLANQPQHF
TGTGCCAGCAGTAGAGGGACATTAGCAAATCAGCCCCAGCATTTT
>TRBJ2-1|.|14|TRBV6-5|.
CASSYRPSYNEQFF
TGTGCCAGCAGTTACCGACCTTCCTACAATGAGCAGTTCTTC
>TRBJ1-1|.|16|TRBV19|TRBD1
CASSTLTDRGFPEAFF
TGTGCCAGTAGTACTTTGACGGACAGGGGGTTCCCTGAAGCTTTCTTT
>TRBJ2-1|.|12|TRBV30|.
CAWSQGEDEQFF
TGTGCCTGGAGTCAGGGCGAGGATGAGCAGTTCTTC
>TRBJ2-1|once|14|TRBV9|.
CASSSHGIVNEQFF
TGTGCCAGCAGTTCCCATGGTATTGTTAATGAGCAGTTCTTC
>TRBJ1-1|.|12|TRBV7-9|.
CASSFSSAEAFF
TGTGCCAGCAGCTTTTCTAGCGCTGAAGCTTTCTTT
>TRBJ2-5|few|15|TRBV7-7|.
CASSSSSSSGETQYF
TGTGCCAGCAGCTCCTCTAGTAGTTCGGGGGAGACCCAGTACTTC
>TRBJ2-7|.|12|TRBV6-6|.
CASSYKTYEQYF
TGTGCCAGCAGTTACAAGACCTACGAGCAGTACTTC
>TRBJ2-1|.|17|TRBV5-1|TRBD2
CASSTDRTSWLFDEQFF
TGCGCCAGCAGCACCGACCGGACTAGCTGGCTATTCGATGAGCAGTTCTTC
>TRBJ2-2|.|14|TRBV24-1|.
CATSDPSDTGELFF
TGTGCCACCAGTGATCCCAGCGACACCGGGGAGCTGTTTTTT
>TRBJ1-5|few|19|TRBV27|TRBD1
CASSYEPPGQGGPNQPQHF
TGTGCCAGCAGTTATGAGCCTCCGGGACAGGGGGGCCCCAATCAGCCCCAGCATTTT
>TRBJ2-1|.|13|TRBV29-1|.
CSVQQLSIVEQFF
TGCAGCGTGCAGCAATTGAGTATCGTTGAGCAGTTCTTC
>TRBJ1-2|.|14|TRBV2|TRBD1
CASSTGVINYGYTF
TGTGCCAGCAGTACAGGGGTTATTAACTATGGCTACACCTTC
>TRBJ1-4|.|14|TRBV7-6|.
CASSQRLNEGKLFF
TGTGCCAGCAGCCAAAGACTGAACGAAGGAAAACTGTTTTTT
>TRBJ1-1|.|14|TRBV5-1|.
CASSLEGGKAEAFF
TGCGCCAGCAGCTTGGAGGGGGGAAAGGCTGAAGCTTTCTTT
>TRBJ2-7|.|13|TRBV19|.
CASSTQSSYEQYF
TGTGCCAGTAGTACTCAGAGCTCCTACGAGCAGTACTTC
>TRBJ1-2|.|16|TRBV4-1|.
CASSQDSSFHLGGYTF
TGCGCCAGCAGCCAAGATAGCAGTTTTCATCTGGGTGGCTACACCTTC
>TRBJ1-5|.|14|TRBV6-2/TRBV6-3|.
CASSYLAPGEPQHF
TGTGCCAGCAGTTACTTGGCCCCCGGGGAGCCCCAGCATTTT
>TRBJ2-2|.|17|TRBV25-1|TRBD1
CASSKETGGVWTGELFF
TGTGCCAGCAGTAAAGAAACAGGGGGCGTCTGGACCGGGGAGCTGTTTTTT
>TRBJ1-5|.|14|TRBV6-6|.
CASSYSGGSQPQHF
TGTGCCAGCAGTTACTCGGGGGGCAGTCAGCCCCAGCATTTT
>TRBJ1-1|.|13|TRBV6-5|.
CASSSGGNTEAFF
TGTGCCAGCAGCTCAGGAGGAAACACTGAAGCTTTCTTT
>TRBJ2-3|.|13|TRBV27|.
CASSWGEIRTQYF
TGTGCCAGCAGCTGGGGAGAGATTAGGACGCAGTATTTT
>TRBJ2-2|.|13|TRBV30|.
CAALGSNTGELFF
TGTGCCGCACTAGGCTCGAACACCGGGGAGCTGTTTTTT
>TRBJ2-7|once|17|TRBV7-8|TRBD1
CASSLPLVGRGLHEQYF
TGTGCCAGCAGCTTACCCCTGGTGGGCAGGGGGCTCCACGAGCAGTACTTC
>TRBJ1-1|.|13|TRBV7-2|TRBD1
CANVPNRGTEAFF
TGTGCCAACGTGCCAAACAGGGGGACTGAAGCTTTCTTT
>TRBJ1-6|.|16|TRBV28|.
CASSFRDRNYNSPLHF
TGTGCCAGCAGTTTCCGGGACCGAAACTATAATTCACCCCTCCACTTT
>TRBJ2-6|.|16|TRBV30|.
CAWSVRLSSGANVLTF
TGTGCCTGGAGTGTAAGGCTGAGCTCTGGGGCCAACGTCCTGACTTTC
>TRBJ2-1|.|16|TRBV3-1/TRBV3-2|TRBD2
CASSPGLASSYNEQFF
TGTGCCAGCAGCCCCGGACTAGCGAGCTCCTACAATGAGCAGTTCTTC
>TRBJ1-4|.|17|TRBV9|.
CASSVPGQLYPNEKLFF
TGTGCCAGCAGCGTCCCCGGACAGCTCTACCCTAATGAAAAACTGTTTTTT
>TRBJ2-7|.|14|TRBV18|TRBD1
CASSPGDRGYEQYF
TGTGCCAGCTCACCAGGGGACAGGGGTTACGAGCAGTACTTC
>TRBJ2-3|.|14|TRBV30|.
CAWNSGTSTDTQYF
TGTGCCTGGAATAGTGGAACTAGCACAGATACGCAGTATTTT
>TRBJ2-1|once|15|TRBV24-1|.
CATSRDSGPYNEQFF
TGTGCCACCAGCCGAGACTCGGGGCCCTACAATGAGCAGTTCTTC
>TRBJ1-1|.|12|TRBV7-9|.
CASRMGGLEAFF
TGTGCCAGCAGGATGGGCGGCCTTGAAGCTTTCTTT
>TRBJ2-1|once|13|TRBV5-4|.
CASRPRDANEQFF
TGTGCCAGCAGACCCCGGGACGCCAATGAGCAGTTCTTC
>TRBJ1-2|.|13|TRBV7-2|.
CASSPGGDYGYTF
TGTGCCAGCAGCCCAGGCGGGGACTATGGCTACACCTTC
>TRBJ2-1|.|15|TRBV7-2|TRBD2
CASSLRTSGSDGQFF
TGTGCCAGCAGCCTCCGGACTAGCGGGAGTGACGGGCAGTTCTTC
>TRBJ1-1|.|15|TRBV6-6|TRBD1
CASSFRQGGDTEAFF
TGTGCCAGCAGTTTTCGACAGGGAGGTGACACTGAAGCTTTCTTT
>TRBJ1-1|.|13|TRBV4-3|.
CASRAVENTEAFF
TGCGCCAGCAGGGCGGTGGAGAACACTGAAGCTTTCTTT
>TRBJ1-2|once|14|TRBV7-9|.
CASSLLGPAYGYTF
TGTGCCAGCAGCTTACTGGGTCCGGCCTATGGCTACACCTTC
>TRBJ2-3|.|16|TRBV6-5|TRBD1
CASSSRTGIISNTQYF
TGTGCCAGCAGTTCCCGGACAGGGATAATTTCCAATACGCAGTATTTT
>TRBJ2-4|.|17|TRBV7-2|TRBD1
CASSAPGQLVAKNIQYF
TGTGCCAGCAGCGCGCCGGGACAGCTAGTAGCCAAAAACATTCAGTACTTC
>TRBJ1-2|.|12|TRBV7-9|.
CASSPGGGGYTF
TGTGCCAGCAGCCCAGGAGGGGGTGGCTACACCTTC
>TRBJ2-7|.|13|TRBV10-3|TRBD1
CATSLIQGHEQYF
TGTGCCACCTCCCTCATACAGGGGCACGAGCAGTACTTC
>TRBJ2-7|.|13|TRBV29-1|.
CSVEGRGRHEQYF
TGCAGCGTTGAAGGCAGAGGGCGGCACGAGCAGTACTTC